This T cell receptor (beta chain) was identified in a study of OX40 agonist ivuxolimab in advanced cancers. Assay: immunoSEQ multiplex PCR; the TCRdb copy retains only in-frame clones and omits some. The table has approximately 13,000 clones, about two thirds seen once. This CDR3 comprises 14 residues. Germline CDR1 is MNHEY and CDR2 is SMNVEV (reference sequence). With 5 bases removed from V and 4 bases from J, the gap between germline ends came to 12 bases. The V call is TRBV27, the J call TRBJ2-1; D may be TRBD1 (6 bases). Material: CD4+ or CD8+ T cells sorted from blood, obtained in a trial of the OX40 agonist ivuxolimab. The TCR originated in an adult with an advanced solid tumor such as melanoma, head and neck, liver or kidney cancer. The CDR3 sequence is CASSTGYRYNEQFF. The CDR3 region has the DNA TGTGCCAGCAGTACAGGGTATCGGTACAATGAGCAGTTCTTC.